Below are 15 T cell receptor beta chains sequenced from a single sample in a study of T cell repertoires in ileal Crohn's disease. Using immunoSEQ multiplex PCR, the repertoire was profiled, and TCRdb retains in-frame clones only, with some absent. The table has over 8,000 clones, over 75% seen once. The sample consisted of ileal tissue. Receptors were obtained from an adult with Crohn's disease.

This clone was observed once. The gene calls are TRBV18 and TRBJ1-3; D might be TRBD1 (5 bases). Trimming took off 4 bases at V and 0 bases at J, with 13 bases between the two ends. The CDR3 sequence is 16 residues long. Per germline, CDR1 KGHSH and CDR2 LQKENI. This CDR3 is CASSRQGDSSGNTIYF. The CDR3 DNA reads TGTGCCAGCTCACGGCAGGGCGATTCCTCTGGAAACACCATATATTTT.

This clone was picked up one time. V and J are TRBV18 and TRBJ1-5; 8 bases align to TRBD1. The trim removed 6 bases at V and 4 bases at J, leaving 11 bases unmatched. CDR1 is KGHSH, CDR2 LQKENI, per germline. The CDR3 has 16 amino acids. The CDR3 DNA reads as TGTGCCAGCTCCCTAGGGACAGGCATTGGTAATCAGCCCCAGCATTTT. Its protein product is CASSLGTGIGNQPQHF.

The CDR3 is CASSEPGTGREKLFF. CDR3 in DNA: TGTGCCAGCAGTGAACCGGGGACAGGGCGGGAAAAACTGTTTTTT. V usage is TRBV2 and J usage is TRBJ1-4; 9 positions match TRBD1. The trim removed 2 bases at V and 8 bases at J, leaving 6 bases unmatched. CDR3 length equals 15 residues. Germline CDR1 SNHLY, CDR2 FYNNEI.

This clone is a singleton in its sample. V and J are TRBV10-3 and TRBJ1-2; D gene uncertain. The ends were cut back, 4 bases at V and 4 bases at J, with 10 bases in the middle. The CDR3 runs 13 residues. The V gene's germline CDR1 is ENHRY and CDR2 SYGVKD. The CDR3, as DNA: TGTGCCATCAGTGGTCGACCCGTCTATGGCTACACCTTC. Translated: CAISGRPVYGYTF.

The chain is built from TRBV12-5 and TRBJ2-1; 7 bases agree with TRBD2. The length of the CDR3 is 15 residues. Germline loops: CDR1 LGHNT, CDR2 FRNRAP. V lost 2 bases, J lost 10 bases, and 11 bases stayed unmatched. This CDR3 reads CASGLWREGRKEQFF. For the CDR3, the DNA is TGTGCTAGTGGTTTGTGGAGGGAGGGCCGCAAGGAGCAGTTCTTC.

The CDR3 protein is CASSGGGISYEQYF. CDR3 in DNA: TGTGCCAGCAGCGGCGGCGGTATTTCCTACGAGCAGTACTTC. This chain connects TRBV7-9 to TRBJ2-7; no definite D call. This CDR3 spans 14 amino acids. Germline CDR1 reads SEHNR; CDR2 reads FQNEAQ (reference sequence). With 5 bases removed from V and 1 base from J, the gap between germline ends came to 12 bases.

The CDR3 nucleotides read TGTGCCACCCGATCGCAGGGAACAGATACGCAGTATTTT. Protein sequence: CATRSQGTDTQYF. The V gene is TRBV5-4, the J gene TRBJ2-3; weak D call: TRBD1 (5 bases). Looked up from germline, CDR1 is SGHNT and CDR2 is YYREEE (reference sequence). V was cut by 9 bases and J by 3 bases, with 14 bases left in between. The CDR3 length is 13 residues.

The chain combines TRBV9 with TRBJ2-7; D is perhaps TRBD1 (5 bases). The CDR3 runs 14 residues. Germline loops: CDR1 SGDLS, CDR2 YYNGEE. The ends were cut back, 0 bases at V and 3 bases at J, with 10 bases in the middle. DNA for the CDR3: TGTGCCAGCAGCGTAGATTCAGGGTACTACGAGCAGTACTTC. Its protein is CASSVDSGYYEQYF.

This clone was counted between two and nine times. The chain is built from TRBV10-3 and TRBJ1-1; D is unclear. V lost 6 bases to trimming and J lost 1 base, with 9 bases between them. CDR1 is ENHRY, CDR2 SYGVKD, per germline. The CDR3 runs to 13 residues. This CDR3 reads CAISPLGNTEAFF. As DNA, the CDR3 is TGTGCCATCAGCCCCCTTGGGAACACTGAAGCTTTCTTT.

The chain joins TRBV30 to TRBJ2-3; 8 bases line up with TRBD2. There are 14 residues in the CDR3. V lost 4 bases to trimming and J lost 1 base; unmatched junction nucleotides: 4. Germline lookup yields CDR1 GTSNPN and CDR2 SVGIG (reference sequence). The CDR3 sequence is CAWNGGAGTDTQYF. The CDR3 bases are TGTGCCTGGAACGGGGGGGCTGGCACAGATACGCAGTATTTT.

This rearrangement joins TRBV18 to TRBJ1-5, with 8 nucleotides matching TRBD1. Germline V lookup: CDR1 KGHSH, CDR2 LQKENI. V dropped 4 bases and J dropped 4; count of bases not matched to a gene: 6. The CDR3 totals 15 residues. CDR3 nucleotides: TGTGCCAGCTCACGTGAAACAGGGGGGAATCAGCCCCAGCATTTT. Amino acid sequence: CASSRETGGNQPQHF.

The chain joins TRBV7-2 to TRBJ1-2; tentatively, D is TRBD1 (6 bases). Germline lookup yields CDR1 SGHTA and CDR2 FQGNSA. The CDR3 sequence is 15 residues long. Trimming took off 5 bases at V and 0 bases at J, with 13 bases between the two ends. CDR3 in amino acids: CASSPNPGANYGYTF. CDR3 sequence (DNA): TGTGCCAGCAGCCCAAACCCAGGGGCTAACTATGGCTACACCTTC.

The rearrangement joins TRBV5-4 to TRBJ2-1; D call uncertain. Germline-derived CDR1 and CDR2 are SGHNT and YYREEE (reference sequence). V gave up 3 bases and J gave up 5 bases, with 15 bases separating them. This CDR3 spans 15 amino acids. CDR3 protein: CASSSNLGSNNEQFF. DNA of the CDR3: TGTGCCAGCAGCTCCAATTTGGGTTCTAACAATGAGCAGTTCTTC.

The chain has TRBV12-2 and TRBJ2-1; no check of the table's D call, TRBD2, against the DNA was made. TRBV12-2 is a pseudogene. The CDR3 is 19 residues long. The CDR3, as DNA: TGTGCAAGTCGCTTAGCGGACGGATCGGGAGGTCGTTCCTACAATGAGCAGTTCTTC. Encoded protein: CASRLADGSGGRSYNEQFF.

This chain links TRBV6-1 with TRBJ2-6, with 7 bases matching TRBD1. The trim removed 6 bases at V and 4 bases at J, leaving 3 bases unmatched. Germline V gene sequence: CDR1 MNHNS, CDR2 SASEGT. CDR3 length: 14 amino acids. Written as DNA, the CDR3 is TGTGCCAGCAGGGGGACAGCAGGGGCCAACGTCCTGACTTTC. Residues: CASRGTAGANVLTF.